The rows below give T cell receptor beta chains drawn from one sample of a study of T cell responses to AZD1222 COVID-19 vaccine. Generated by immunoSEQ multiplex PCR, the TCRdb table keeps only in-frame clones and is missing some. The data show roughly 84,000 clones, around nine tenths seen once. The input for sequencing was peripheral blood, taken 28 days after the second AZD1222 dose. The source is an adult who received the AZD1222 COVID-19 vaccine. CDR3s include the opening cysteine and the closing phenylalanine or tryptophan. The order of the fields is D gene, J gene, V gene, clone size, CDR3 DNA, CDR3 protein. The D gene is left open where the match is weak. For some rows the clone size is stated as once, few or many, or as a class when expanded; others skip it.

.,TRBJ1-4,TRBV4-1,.,TGCGCCAGCAGCCAAGGCTTTACAGGAACTAATGAAAAACTGTTTTTT,CASSQGFTGTNEKLFF
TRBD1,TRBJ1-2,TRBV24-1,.,TGTGCCACCGGTGACAGGGGGCGTGACTATGGCTACACCTTC,CATGDRGRDYGYTF
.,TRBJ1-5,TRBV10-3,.,TGTGCCATCAGTGTGATACGGACGGCCTACAATCAGCCCCAGCATTTT,CAISVIRTAYNQPQHF
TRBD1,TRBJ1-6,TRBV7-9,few,TGTGCCAGCAGCCTACCGGGACAGGTCAATTCACCCCTCCACTTT,CASSLPGQVNSPLHF
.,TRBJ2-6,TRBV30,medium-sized,TGTGCCTGGAGTGTAGGGGCGGGGGCCAACGTCCTGACTTTC,CAWSVGAGANVLTF
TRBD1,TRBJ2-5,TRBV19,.,TGTGCCAGTAGTCTCACCGGGACAGGGAAAGAGACCCAGTACTTC,CASSLTGTGKETQYF
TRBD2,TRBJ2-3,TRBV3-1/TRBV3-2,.,TGTGCCAGCACCTCGACTAGCGGGGGTGGCACAGATACGCAGTATTTT,CASTSTSGGGTDTQYF
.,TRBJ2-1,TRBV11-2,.,TGTGCCAGCAGCCCCCGTCGGAACAATGAGCAGTTCTTC,CASSPRRNNEQFF
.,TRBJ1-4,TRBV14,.,TGTGCCAGCAGCCAAGATCAAGGTTGGGGTTTTGAAAAACTGTTTTTT,CASSQDQGWGFEKLFF
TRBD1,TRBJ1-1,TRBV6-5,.,TGTGCCAGCAGCTACAGGTGGGGGACAGGGGGCACTGAAGCTTTCTTT,CASSYRWGTGGTEAFF
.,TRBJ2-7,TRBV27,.,TGTGCCAGCAGTTTATCGGCAGGGGCCTACGAGCAGTACTTC,CASSLSAGAYEQYF
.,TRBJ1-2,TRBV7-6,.,TGTGCCAGCAGCCCACTTGTCGTAGGGACCTTCTATGGCTACACCTTC,CASSPLVVGTFYGYTF
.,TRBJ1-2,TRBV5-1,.,TGCGCCAGCAGCTTGGGAGGCGGCAGGGAGGTATATGGCTACACCTTC,CASSLGGGREVYGYTF
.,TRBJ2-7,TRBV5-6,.,TGTGCCAGCAGCCTTCGAACTGAACTGCAGTACTTC,CASSLRTELQYF
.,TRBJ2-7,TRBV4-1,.,TGCGCCAGCAGCGGGGTTGGGGGTTCCTCCTACGAGCAGTACTTC,CASSGVGGSSYEQYF
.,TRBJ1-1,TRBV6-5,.,TGTGCCAAGAGAACAGGGCAGAACACTGAAGCTTTCTTT,CAKRTGQNTEAFF
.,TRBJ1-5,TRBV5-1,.,TGCGCCAGCAGCATATCCCCTAGGCCCCAGCATTTT,CASSISPRPQHF
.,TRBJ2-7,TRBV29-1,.,TGCAGCGTTGAGTTGGGGGACAAAAGCTCCTACGAGCAGTACTTC,CSVELGDKSSYEQYF
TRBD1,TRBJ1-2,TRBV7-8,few,TGTGCCAGCAGCTTAGTGGACAGGGATGTGGGCTACACCTTC,CASSLVDRDVGYTF
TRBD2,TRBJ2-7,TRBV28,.,TGTGCCAGCAGTTACCTCGGGGGGGAGCAGTACTTC,CASSYLGGEQYF
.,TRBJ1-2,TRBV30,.,TGTGCCTGGAGTGTACAGGAAACAGCTAACTATGGCTACACCTTC,CAWSVQETANYGYTF
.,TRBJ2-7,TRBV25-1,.,TGTGCCAGCAGCTCGGGACTCACAGTCTACGAGCAGTACTTC,CASSSGLTVYEQYF